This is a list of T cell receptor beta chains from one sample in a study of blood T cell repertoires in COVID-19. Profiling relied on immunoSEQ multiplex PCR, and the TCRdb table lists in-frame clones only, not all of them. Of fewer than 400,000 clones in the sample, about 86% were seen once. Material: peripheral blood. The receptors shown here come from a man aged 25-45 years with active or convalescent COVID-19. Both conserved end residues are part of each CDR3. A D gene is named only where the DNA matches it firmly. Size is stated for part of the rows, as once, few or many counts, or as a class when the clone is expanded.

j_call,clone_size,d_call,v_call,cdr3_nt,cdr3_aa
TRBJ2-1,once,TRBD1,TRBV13,TGTGCCAGCAGCTTAAAACCACAGGGGGTGGTTGAGCAGTTCTTC,CASSLKPQGVVEQFF
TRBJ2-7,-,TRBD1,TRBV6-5,TGTGCCAGCACCACAGGGGGCCCGCTTTCCTACGAGCAGTACTTC,CASTTGGPLSYEQYF
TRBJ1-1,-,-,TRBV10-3,TGTGCCATCAGGGGACTCCCAACGGTGAACACTGAAGCTTTCTTT,CAIRGLPTVNTEAFF
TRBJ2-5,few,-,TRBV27,TGTGCCAGCAGTTCCCCGGACACCTCGGAGACCCAGTACTTC,CASSSPDTSETQYF
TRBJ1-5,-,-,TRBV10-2,TGCGCCAGCAGGGGCAGACAGAGCAATCAGCCCCAGCATTTT,CASRGRQSNQPQHF
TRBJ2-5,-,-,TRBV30,TGTGCCTGGAGGGACTATCAAGAGACCCAGTACTTC,CAWRDYQETQYF
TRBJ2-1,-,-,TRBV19,TGTGCCAGTAGTATTACGAGTTTAGCCCATAACGAGCAGTTCTTC,CASSITSLAHNEQFF
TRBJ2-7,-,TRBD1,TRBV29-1,TGCAGCGTTCGACAGGGAACCTACGAGCAGTACTTC,CSVRQGTYEQYF
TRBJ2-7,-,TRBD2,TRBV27,TGTGCCAGCAGTCCCCCACTAGCGGGGTCCTCCTACGAGCAGTACTTC,CASSPPLAGSSYEQYF
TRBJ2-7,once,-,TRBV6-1,TGTGCCAGCAGTGAACTACAGTCACCCAGCTCCTACGAGCAGTACTTC,CASSELQSPSSYEQYF
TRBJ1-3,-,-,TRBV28,TGTGCCAGCAGTCGGGATAGCTCTGGAAACACCATATATTTT,CASSRDSSGNTIYF
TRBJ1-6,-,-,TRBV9,TGTGCCAGCAGCGCTAGGGAGGTGACGGATTCACCCCTCCACTTT,CASSAREVTDSPLHF
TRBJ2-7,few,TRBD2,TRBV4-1,TGCGCCAGCTCCCAAGGGACTAGCGGTTACGAGCAGTACTTC,CASSQGTSGYEQYF
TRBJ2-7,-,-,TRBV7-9,TGTGCCAGCAGCTTAGCGGGGGGACGGGCCTACGAGCAGTACTTC,CASSLAGGRAYEQYF
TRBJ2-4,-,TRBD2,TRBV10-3,TGTGCCATCAGTGAGTCGACCGGGAGGGCCCGTAACATTCAGTACTTC,CAISESTGRARNIQYF
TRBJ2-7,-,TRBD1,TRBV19,TGTGCCAGTAGTAGGGACAGGGCTTCCTACGAGCAGTACTTC,CASSRDRASYEQYF
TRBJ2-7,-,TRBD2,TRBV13,TGTGCCAGCAGCTACGGGACTACTTATCCCTACGAGCAGTACTTC,CASSYGTTYPYEQYF
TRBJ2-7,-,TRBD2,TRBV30,TGTGCCTGGTCTAGCGGGACCCTAACCTACGAGCAGTACTTC,CAWSSGTLTYEQYF
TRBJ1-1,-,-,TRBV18,TGTGCCAGCTGGGAGGTCCTAGGAAGGATGAACACTGAAGCTTTCTTT,CASWEVLGRMNTEAFF
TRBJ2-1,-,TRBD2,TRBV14,TGTGCCAGCAGCCAAGAAGAGCGGGAGGTGAACAATGAGCAGTTCTTC,CASSQEEREVNNEQFF
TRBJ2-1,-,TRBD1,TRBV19,TGTGCCAGTAGTAAGGGGGCCGGGAAGCAGTTCTTC,CASSKGAGKQFF
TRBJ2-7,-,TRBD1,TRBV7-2,TGTGCCAGCAGCAGAACTTCAGGGGGCTCCGAGCAGTACTTC,CASSRTSGGSEQYF
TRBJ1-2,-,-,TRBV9,TGTGCCAGCAGCGGACAGGACTCAGCTAACTATGGCTACACCTTC,CASSGQDSANYGYTF
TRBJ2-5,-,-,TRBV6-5,TGTGCCAGCACCTCCTCCCAGGGGAAAGAGACCCAGTACTTC,CASTSSQGKETQYF
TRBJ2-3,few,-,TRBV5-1,TGCGCCAGCATATTGGGTGTGGCGGGCCACACAGATACGCAGTATTTT,CASILGVAGHTDTQYF
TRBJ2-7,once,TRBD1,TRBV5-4,TGTGCCAGCAGTCATGCTGGACAGGGGGCGGGGGAGCAGTACTTC,CASSHAGQGAGEQYF
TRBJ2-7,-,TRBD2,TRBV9,TGTGCCAGCAGCGTAGGGGCTAGCGGGGGGACCTACGAGCAGTACTTC,CASSVGASGGTYEQYF
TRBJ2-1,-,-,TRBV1,TGCACCAGCAGCCAACCTCCCCCTTCAGAAGCGGGAGTCTACAATGAGCAGTTCTTC,CTSSQPPPSEAGVYNEQFF
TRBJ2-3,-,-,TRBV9,TGTGCCAGCAGCGTAGAAGGGGGATTCGCAGATACGCAGTATTTT,CASSVEGGFADTQYF
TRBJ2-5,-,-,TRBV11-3,TGTGCCAGCAGCGTTGACAGGTGGCAAGAGACCCAGTACTTC,CASSVDRWQETQYF
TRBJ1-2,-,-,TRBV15,TGTGCCACCAGCAGAGATAGACAGAAAGGTGGCTACACCTTC,CATSRDRQKGGYTF
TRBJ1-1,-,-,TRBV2,TGTGCCAGCAGTGAAGGCAGAGGGTCCACTGAAGCTTTCTTT,CASSEGRGSTEAFF
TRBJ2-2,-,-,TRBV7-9,TGTGCCAGCAGCTTAGCTGCGCGGGACGCCGGGGAGCTGTTTTTT,CASSLAARDAGELFF
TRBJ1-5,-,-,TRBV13,TGTGCCAGCAGCTTACTTAGGGGGCCCCAGCATTTT,CASSLLRGPQHF
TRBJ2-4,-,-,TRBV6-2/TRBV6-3,TGTGCCAGCAGTACCCGAGCGGGTGCAGAAAACATTCAGTACTTC,CASSTRAGAENIQYF
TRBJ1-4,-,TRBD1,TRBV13,TGTGCCAGCAGCCTACTACAGACAGGGTCGAATGAAAAACTGTTTTTT,CASSLLQTGSNEKLFF
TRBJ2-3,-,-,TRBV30,TGTGCCTGGAGCCCCCAACGGACGCAGTATTTT,CAWSPQRTQYF
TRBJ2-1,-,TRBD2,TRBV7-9,TGTGCCAGCGTGACACGGGCTAGCGGGAGACCCTTTACCTACAATGAGCAGTTCTTC,CASVTRASGRPFTYNEQFF